Listed below are T cell receptor beta chains from one sample, sequenced in a study of blood T cell repertoires in COVID-19. Some clones are missing from TCRdb's copy, which holds only in-frame ones; the method was immunoSEQ multiplex PCR. The table records 90,000 to 95,000 clones, about 86% of them present only once. Sequencing was performed on peripheral blood. All receptors derive from a woman aged 65 to 85 with acute or convalescent COVID-19. CDR3s include the opening cysteine and the closing phenylalanine or tryptophan. A D gene is named only where the DNA matches it firmly. Clone size is given for some rows only: seen once, a few or many times, or a class if the clone is expanded.

>-|-|TRBV13|TRBJ2-5
TGTGCCAGCAGCCGGAGGGACAGAGGGGAGACCCAGTACTTC
CASSRRDRGETQYF
>TRBD2|-|TRBV10-2|TRBJ2-5
TGCGCCAGCAGTGATACCCCGGGGGGAATACATCGAGAGACCCAGTACTTC
CASSDTPGGIHRETQYF
>-|-|TRBV6-5|TRBJ1-1
TGTGCCAGCCTTCTAAGGTTGGGCAACACTGAAGCTTTCTTT
CASLLRLGNTEAFF
>-|-|TRBV2|TRBJ1-2
TGTGCCAGCAGTGAATGGAGCAGGGCTTATGGCTACACCTTC
CASSEWSRAYGYTF
>TRBD1|few|TRBV7-2|TRBJ2-7
TGTGCCAGCAGCTCAGGGCCAGGGACAGCACTCTACGAGCAGTACTTC
CASSSGPGTALYEQYF
>-|-|TRBV28|TRBJ1-2
TGTGCCAGCAGTTTAACTAGAGACTATGGCTACACCTTC
CASSLTRDYGYTF
>-|once|TRBV27|TRBJ2-3
TGTGCCAGCAGTTTTTTGGCTAGGTACACAGATACGCAGTATTTT
CASSFLARYTDTQYF
>TRBD2|-|TRBV4-2|TRBJ2-5
TGTGCCAGCAGCCATGGGACTAGCGGGGAGACCCAGTACTTC
CASSHGTSGETQYF
>-|-|TRBV11-2|TRBJ1-2
TGTGCCAGCAGCTTTACCCCTAATCCTATGGATGGCTACACCTTC
CASSFTPNPMDGYTF
>-|-|TRBV28|TRBJ2-3
TGTGCCAGCAGTCTCGTGCGGGCCGGCACAGATACGCAGTATTTT
CASSLVRAGTDTQYF
>TRBD1|-|TRBV7-3|TRBJ1-2
TGTGCCAGCAGCACAGGACAGGGGGATTGGGTCTATGGCTACACCTTC
CASSTGQGDWVYGYTF
>TRBD1|-|TRBV5-1|TRBJ1-1
TGCGCCAGCAGCTTGGTGACAGGGGGTGGATTTGGCACTGAAGCTTTCTTT
CASSLVTGGGFGTEAFF
>TRBD1|-|TRBV7-9|TRBJ1-2
TGTGCCAGCAGCTTCGGACAGGGGGCTAACTATGGCTACACCTTC
CASSFGQGANYGYTF
>TRBD1|-|TRBV5-1|TRBJ1-4
TGCGCCAGCAGCTGGACAGGGGGTGATGAAAAACTGTTTTTT
CASSWTGGDEKLFF
>-|-|TRBV3-1/TRBV3-2|TRBJ2-2
TGTGCCAGCAGAAGGAGGGGGAGGCAGGGGGCGAACACCGGGGAGCTGTTTTTT
CASRRRGRQGANTGELFF
>TRBD2|-|TRBV6-1|TRBJ2-1
TGTGCCAGCAATGAACTAGCGATAAATGAGCAGTTCTTC
CASNELAINEQFF
>-|-|TRBV30|TRBJ1-2
TGTGCCTGGAGTGGGGCGGGCTATGGCTACACCTTC
CAWSGAGYGYTF
>-|-|TRBV18|TRBJ2-3
TGTGCCAGCTCACCACCACAGGGAGGCACAGATACGCAGTATTTT
CASSPPQGGTDTQYF
>TRBD1|-|TRBV6-5|TRBJ1-6
TGTGCCAGCAGAGCAGGGGGACTCTATAATTCACCCCTCCACTTT
CASRAGGLYNSPLHF
>TRBD1|-|TRBV19|TRBJ1-2
TGTGCCAGTAGTATAAGTCGAAGCGGAGGGGGCGCCGGCTACACCTTC
CASSISRSGGGAGYTF